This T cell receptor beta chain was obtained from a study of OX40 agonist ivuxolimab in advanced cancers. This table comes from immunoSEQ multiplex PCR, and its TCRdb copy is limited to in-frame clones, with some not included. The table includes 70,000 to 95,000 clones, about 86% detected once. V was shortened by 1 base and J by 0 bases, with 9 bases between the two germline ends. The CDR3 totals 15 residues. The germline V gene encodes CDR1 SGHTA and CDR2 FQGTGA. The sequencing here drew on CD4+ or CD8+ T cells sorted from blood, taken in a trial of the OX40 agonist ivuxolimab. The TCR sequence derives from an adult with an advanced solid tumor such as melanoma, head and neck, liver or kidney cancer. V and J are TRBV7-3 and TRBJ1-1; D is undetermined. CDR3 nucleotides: TGTGCCAGCAGCTTAAATGGTTTCATGAACACTGAAGCTTTCTTT. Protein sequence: CASSLNGFMNTEAFF.